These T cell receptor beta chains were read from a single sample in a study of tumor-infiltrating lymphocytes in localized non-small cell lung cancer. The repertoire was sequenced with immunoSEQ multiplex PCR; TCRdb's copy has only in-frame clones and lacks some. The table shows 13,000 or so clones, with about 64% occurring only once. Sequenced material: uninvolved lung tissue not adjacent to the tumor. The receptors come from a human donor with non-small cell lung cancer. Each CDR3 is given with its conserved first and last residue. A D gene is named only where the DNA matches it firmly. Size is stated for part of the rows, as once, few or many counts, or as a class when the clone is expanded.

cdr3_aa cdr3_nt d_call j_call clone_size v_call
CASGGGGSEQFF TGTGCCAGCGGCGGGGGCGGGAGTGAGCAGTTCTTC - TRBJ2-1 few TRBV7-9
CASSPTPGLQNTGELFF TGTGCCAGCAGCCCTACCCCGGGACTCCAGAACACCGGGGAGCTGTTTTTT - TRBJ2-2 - TRBV28
CASSPGTETEAFF TGTGCCAGCAGTCCCGGGACGGAGACTGAAGCTTTCTTT - TRBJ1-1 few TRBV7-2
CSVRDLRSDTQYF TGCAGCGTCCGGGACCTTAGGTCAGATACGCAGTATTTT - TRBJ2-3 - TRBV29-1
CASSLVAASGANVLTF TGTGCCAGCAGCTTGGTGGCGGCTTCTGGGGCCAACGTCCTGACTTTC - TRBJ2-6 - TRBV5-4
CASSFGSAKGLNEKLFF TGCGCCAGCAGCTTCGGGAGCGCCAAGGGGCTGAATGAAAAACTGTTTTTT - TRBJ1-4 once TRBV5-1
CASSAQQGFQPQHF TGTGCCAGCAGTGCCCAACAGGGCTTCCAGCCCCAGCATTTT - TRBJ1-5 - TRBV6-4
CASSFGSGEQFF TGTGCCAGCAGTTTCGGTAGCGGCGAGCAGTTCTTC - TRBJ2-1 few TRBV28
CASSIYRDLTYNEQFF TGTGCCAGTAGTATCTACAGGGACCTAACCTACAATGAGCAGTTCTTC - TRBJ2-1 - TRBV19
CASSLSVGTVYGYTF TGTGCCAGCAGCTTAAGTGTAGGGACGGTCTATGGCTACACCTTC - TRBJ1-2 - TRBV7-3
CASSLARRNNYGYTF TGTGCCAGCAGCTTGGCCAGGCGGAATAACTATGGCTACACCTTC - TRBJ1-2 - TRBV5-6
CASSPDPQTNYGYTF TGTGCCAGCAGCCCGGATCCCCAGACTAACTATGGCTACACCTTC - TRBJ1-2 - TRBV7-3
CASSSQGASVVGELFF TGTGCCAGCAGCTCCCAGGGGGCGTCCGTGGTCGGGGAGCTGTTTTTT TRBD1 TRBJ2-2 - TRBV7-9
CASSQAQGWELFF TGTGCCAGCAGCCAAGCACAGGGCTGGGAGCTGTTTTTT - TRBJ2-2 once TRBV11-2
CAIRNNRGRTGELFF TGTGCCATCAGAAATAACAGGGGTCGGACCGGGGAGCTGTTTTTT TRBD1 TRBJ2-2 - TRBV10-3
CAWSGGRAYEQYF TGTGCCTGGAGTGGCGGGAGGGCCTACGAGCAGTACTTC TRBD2 TRBJ2-7 - TRBV30
CASSVGALVAGGQETQYF TGTGCCAGCAGCGTAGGCGCTCTTGTAGCGGGGGGGCAAGAGACCCAGTACTTC TRBD2 TRBJ2-5 - TRBV9
CAAGGAYQETQYF TGTGCCGCCGGGGGGGCATACCAAGAGACCCAGTACTTC TRBD2 TRBJ2-5 - TRBV19
CASSFPGGPQHF TGTGCCAGCAGCTTTCCCGGTGGGCCCCAGCATTTT - TRBJ1-5 few TRBV7-6
CASRRGQANYGYTF TGTGCCAGCAGGAGAGGACAGGCTAACTATGGCTACACCTTC TRBD1 TRBJ1-2 - TRBV25-1
CASSYPAGFGTDTQYF TGTGCCAGCAGTTACCCGGCAGGGTTTGGCACAGATACGCAGTATTTT - TRBJ2-3 - TRBV6-6
CASSPFDRGRGNTGELFF TGTGCCAGCAGTCCTTTTGACAGGGGCAGAGGGAACACCGGGGAGCTGTTTTTT TRBD1 TRBJ2-2 - TRBV2